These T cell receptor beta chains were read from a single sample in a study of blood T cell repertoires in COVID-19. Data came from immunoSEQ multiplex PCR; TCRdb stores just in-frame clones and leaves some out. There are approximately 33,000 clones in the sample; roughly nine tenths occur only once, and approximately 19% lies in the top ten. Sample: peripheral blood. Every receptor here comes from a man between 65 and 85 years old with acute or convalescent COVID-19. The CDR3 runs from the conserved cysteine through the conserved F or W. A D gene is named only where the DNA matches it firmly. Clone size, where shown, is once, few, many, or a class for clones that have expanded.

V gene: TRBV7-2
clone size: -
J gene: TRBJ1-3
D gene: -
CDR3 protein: CASSSMSGNTIYF
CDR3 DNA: TGTGCCAGCAGCTCCATGAGCGGAAACACCATATATTTT

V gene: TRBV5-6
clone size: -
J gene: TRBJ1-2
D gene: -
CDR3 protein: CASSSNRGLGYTF
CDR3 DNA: TGTGCCAGCAGCTCGAATAGGGGTCTAGGCTACACCTTC

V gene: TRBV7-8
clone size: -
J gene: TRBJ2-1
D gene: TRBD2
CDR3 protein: CASRSTGLADYNEQFF
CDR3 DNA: TGTGCCAGCAGGTCGACCGGGCTAGCGGACTACAATGAGCAGTTCTTC

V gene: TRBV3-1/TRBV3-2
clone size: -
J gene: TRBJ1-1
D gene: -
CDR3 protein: CASSQDLEALNTEAFF
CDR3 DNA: TGTGCCAGCAGCCAAGATCTTGAGGCTTTGAACACTGAAGCTTTCTTT

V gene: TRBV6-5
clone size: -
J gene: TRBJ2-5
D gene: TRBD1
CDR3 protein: CASRGTGLAQTQYF
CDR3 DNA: TGTGCCAGCAGGGGGACAGGTCTAGCGCAGACCCAGTACTTC

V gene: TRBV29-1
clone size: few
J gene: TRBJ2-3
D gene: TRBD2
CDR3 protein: CSVLTSGSWATTDTQYF
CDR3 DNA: TGCAGCGTCTTAACTAGCGGGAGTTGGGCAACCACAGATACGCAGTATTTT

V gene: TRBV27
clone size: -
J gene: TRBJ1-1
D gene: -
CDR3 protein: CASSTQGDNTEAFF
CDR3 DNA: TGTGCCAGCAGTACACAGGGCGATAACACTGAAGCTTTCTTT

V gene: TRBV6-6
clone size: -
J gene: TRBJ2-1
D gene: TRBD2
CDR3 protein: CASRREGSYNEQFF
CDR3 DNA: TGTGCCAGCAGACGGGAGGGCTCCTACAATGAGCAGTTCTTC

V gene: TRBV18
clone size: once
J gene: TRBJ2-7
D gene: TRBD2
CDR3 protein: CASSQGAGAGEQYF
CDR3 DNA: TGTGCCAGCTCACAAGGGGCGGGAGCAGGGGAGCAGTACTTC

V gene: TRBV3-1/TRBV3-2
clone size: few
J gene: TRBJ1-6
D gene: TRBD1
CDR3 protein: CASSLGTGGAAPLHF
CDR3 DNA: TGTGCCAGCAGCCTTGGGACAGGGGGAGCGGCACCCCTCCACTTT

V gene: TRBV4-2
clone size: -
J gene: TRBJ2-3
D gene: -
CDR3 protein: CASRVGLTDTQYF
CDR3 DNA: TGTGCCAGCCGGGTGGGGCTCACAGATACGCAGTATTTT

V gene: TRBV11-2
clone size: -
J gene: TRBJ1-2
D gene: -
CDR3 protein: CASSLGEGGALYGYTF
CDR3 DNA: TGTGCCAGCAGCTTAGGGGAGGGAGGGGCGCTCTATGGCTACACCTTC

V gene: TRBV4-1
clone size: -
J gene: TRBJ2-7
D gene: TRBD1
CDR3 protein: CASSQDDRGPYEQYF
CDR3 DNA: TGCGCCAGCAGCCAAGATGACAGGGGGCCCTACGAGCAGTACTTC

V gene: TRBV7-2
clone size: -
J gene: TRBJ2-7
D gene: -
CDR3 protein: CASSLGISYEQYF
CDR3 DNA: TGTGCCAGCAGCTTAGGTATCTCCTACGAGCAGTACTTC

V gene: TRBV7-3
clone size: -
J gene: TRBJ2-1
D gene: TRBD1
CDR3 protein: CASSDDRGYNEQFF
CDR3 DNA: TGTGCCAGCAGCGACGACAGGGGTTACAATGAGCAGTTCTTC

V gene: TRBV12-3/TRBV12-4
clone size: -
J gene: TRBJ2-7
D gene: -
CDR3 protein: CASSTLGGYEQYF
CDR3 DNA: TGTGCCAGCAGTACACTAGGGGGCTACGAGCAGTACTTC

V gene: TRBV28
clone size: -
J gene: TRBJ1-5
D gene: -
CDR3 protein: CASSLRQVYSNQPQHF
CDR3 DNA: TGTGCCAGCAGTTTACGACAGGTATATAGCAATCAGCCCCAGCATTTT

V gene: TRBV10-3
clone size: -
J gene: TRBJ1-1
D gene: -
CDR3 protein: CAISEAGGEETEAFF
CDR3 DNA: TGTGCCATCAGTGAGGCCGGAGGGGAGGAAACTGAAGCTTTCTTT

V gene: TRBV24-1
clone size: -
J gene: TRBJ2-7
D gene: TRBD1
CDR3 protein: CATSDLGTGEQYF
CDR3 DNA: TGTGCCACCAGTGATTTGGGGACAGGGGAGCAGTACTTC

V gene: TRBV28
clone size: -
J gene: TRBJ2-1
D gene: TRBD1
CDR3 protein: CASSSRGQGEINEQFF
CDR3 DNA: TGTGCCAGCAGCTCTCGCGGGCAGGGGGAAATAAATGAGCAGTTCTTC

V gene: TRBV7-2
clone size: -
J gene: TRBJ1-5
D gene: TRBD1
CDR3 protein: CASSPRTGAGQPQHF
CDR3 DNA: TGTGCCAGCAGCCCCCGGACAGGGGCAGGTCAGCCCCAGCATTTT

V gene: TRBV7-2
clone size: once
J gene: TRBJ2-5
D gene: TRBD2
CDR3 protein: CASSSGRAPQETQYF
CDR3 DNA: TGTGCCAGCAGTAGCGGGAGGGCCCCCCAAGAGACCCAGTACTTC

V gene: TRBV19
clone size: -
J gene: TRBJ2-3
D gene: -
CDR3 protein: CASSPTSTDTQYF
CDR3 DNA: TGTGCCAGTAGTCCCACTAGCACAGATACGCAGTATTTT